This T cell receptor beta chain was recovered during a study of Ad26.COV2.S vaccination and SARS-CoV-2 variants. Concerning this clone itself: Its antigen is unknown.

Points from the study as a whole: Vaccine recipients showed a spike-specific TCR breadth that was higher than in placebo recipients. Total responses of T cells may have been underestimated by the analyses of TCR breadth and depth.

The trim removed 4 bases at V and 2 bases at J, leaving 8 bases unmatched. From germline, CDR1 is LNHDA and CDR2 SQIVND (reference sequence). The CDR3 covers 17 residues. Sequencing was performed with immunoSEQ multiplex PCR; in TCRdb, only in-frame clones are kept and a portion is missing. The table includes 300,000 to 450,000 clones, around 92% detected once. This material consisted of peripheral blood, taken after recovery from COVID-19. This chain connects TRBV19 to TRBJ2-1; 10 nucleotides match TRBD2. The TCR originated in a human donor who had recovered from COVID-19. DNA for the CDR3: TGTGCCAGTAGTAAAGGTAGCGGGGGGTTGGCCTACAATGAGCAGTTCTTC. Translated, it gives CASSKGSGGLAYNEQFF.